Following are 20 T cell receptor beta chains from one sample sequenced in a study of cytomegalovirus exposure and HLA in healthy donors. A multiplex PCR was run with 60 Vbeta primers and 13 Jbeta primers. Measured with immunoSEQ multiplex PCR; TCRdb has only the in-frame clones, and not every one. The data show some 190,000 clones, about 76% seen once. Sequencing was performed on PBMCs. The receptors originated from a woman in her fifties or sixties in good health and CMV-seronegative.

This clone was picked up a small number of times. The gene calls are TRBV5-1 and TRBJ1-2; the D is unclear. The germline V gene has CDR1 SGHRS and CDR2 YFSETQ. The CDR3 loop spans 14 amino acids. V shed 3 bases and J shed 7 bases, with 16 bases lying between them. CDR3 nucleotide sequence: TGCGCCAGCAGCTCGCAAATGGCGGTGGGTGGCTACACCTTC. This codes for CASSSQMAVGGYTF.

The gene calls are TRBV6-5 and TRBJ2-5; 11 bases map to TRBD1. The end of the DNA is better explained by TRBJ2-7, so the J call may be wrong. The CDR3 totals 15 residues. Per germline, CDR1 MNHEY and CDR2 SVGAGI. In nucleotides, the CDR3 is TGTGCCAGCAGTTACAGGGACAGGGGGTTCTACGAGCAGTACTTC. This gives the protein CASSYRDRGFYEQYF.

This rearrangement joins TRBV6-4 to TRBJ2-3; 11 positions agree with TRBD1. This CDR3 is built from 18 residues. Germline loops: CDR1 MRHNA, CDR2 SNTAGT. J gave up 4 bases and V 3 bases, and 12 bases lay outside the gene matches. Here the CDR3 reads CASSETGTGGLQSDTQYF. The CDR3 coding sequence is TGTGCCAGCAGTGAAACCGGGACAGGGGGACTACAGTCAGATACGCAGTATTTT.

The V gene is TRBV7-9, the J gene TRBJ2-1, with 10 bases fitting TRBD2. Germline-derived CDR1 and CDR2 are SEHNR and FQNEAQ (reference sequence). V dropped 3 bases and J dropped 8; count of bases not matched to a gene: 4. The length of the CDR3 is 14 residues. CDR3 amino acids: CASSFGSGRDEQFF. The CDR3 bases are TGTGCCAGCAGCTTTGGAAGCGGGAGGGATGAGCAGTTCTTC.

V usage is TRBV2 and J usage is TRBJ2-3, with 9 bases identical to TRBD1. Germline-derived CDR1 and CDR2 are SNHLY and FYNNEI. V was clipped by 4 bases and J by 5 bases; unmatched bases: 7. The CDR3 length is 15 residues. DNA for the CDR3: TGTGCCAGCAGTGGAGGGACAGGGAGGGTAGATACGCAGTATTTT. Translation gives CASSGGTGRVDTQYF. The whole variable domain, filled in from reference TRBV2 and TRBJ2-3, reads EPEVTQTPSHQVTQMGQEVILRCVPISNHLYFYWYRQILGQKVEFLVSFYNNEISEKSEIFDDQFSVERPDGSNFTLKIRSTKLEDSAMYFCASSGGTGRVDTQYFGPGTRLTVL.

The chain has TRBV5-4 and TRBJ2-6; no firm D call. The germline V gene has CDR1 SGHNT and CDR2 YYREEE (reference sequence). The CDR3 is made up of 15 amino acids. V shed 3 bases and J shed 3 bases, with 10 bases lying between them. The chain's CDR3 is CASSYMGFGANVLTF. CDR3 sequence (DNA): TGTGCCAGCAGCTATATGGGCTTTGGGGCCAACGTCCTGACTTTC.

CDR3 sequence: CASSQASTGSGANVLTF. The CDR3 DNA reads as TGCGCCAGCAGCCAAGCCTCAACAGGATCTGGGGCCAACGTCCTGACTTTC. The chain has TRBV4-1 and TRBJ2-6; maybe TRBD1 (5 bases). The CDR3 spans 17 residues. Germline-derived CDR1 and CDR2 are MGHRA and YSYEKL. V dropped 1 base and J dropped 1 base, with 11 bases sitting between them.

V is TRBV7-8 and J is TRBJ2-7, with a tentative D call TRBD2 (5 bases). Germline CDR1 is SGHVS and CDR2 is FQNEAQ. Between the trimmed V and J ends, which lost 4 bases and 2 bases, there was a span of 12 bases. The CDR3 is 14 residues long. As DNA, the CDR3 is TGTGCCAGCAGCTCAACTAGTACCCCCTACGAGCAGTACTTC. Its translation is CASSSTSTPYEQYF.

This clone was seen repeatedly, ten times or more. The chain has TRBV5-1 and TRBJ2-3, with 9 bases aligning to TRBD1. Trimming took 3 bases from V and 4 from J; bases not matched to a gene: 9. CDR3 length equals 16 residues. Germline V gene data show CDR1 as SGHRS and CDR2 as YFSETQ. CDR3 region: CASSWERDRAADTQYF. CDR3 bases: TGCGCCAGCAGCTGGGAACGGGACAGGGCAGCAGATACGCAGTATTTT.

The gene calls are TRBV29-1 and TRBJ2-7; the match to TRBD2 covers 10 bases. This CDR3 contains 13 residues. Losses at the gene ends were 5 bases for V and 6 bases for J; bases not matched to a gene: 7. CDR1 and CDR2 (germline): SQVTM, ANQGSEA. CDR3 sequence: CSVSPSGSAEQYF. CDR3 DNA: TGCAGCGTTAGCCCTAGCGGGAGCGCCGAGCAGTACTTC.

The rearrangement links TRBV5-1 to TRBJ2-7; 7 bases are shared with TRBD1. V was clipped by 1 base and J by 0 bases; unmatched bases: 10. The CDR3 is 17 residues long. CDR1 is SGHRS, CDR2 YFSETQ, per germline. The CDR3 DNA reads TGCGCCAGCAGCTTGAACGACAGGGCCCCAAGCTCCTACGAGCAGTACTTC. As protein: CASSLNDRAPSSYEQYF.

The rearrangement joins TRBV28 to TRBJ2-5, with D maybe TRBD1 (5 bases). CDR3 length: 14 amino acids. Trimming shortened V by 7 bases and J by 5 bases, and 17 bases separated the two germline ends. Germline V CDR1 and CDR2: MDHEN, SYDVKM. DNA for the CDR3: TGTGCCAGCACCAAGGGGTCCCCTGGGGAGACCCAGTACTTC. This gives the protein CASTKGSPGETQYF.

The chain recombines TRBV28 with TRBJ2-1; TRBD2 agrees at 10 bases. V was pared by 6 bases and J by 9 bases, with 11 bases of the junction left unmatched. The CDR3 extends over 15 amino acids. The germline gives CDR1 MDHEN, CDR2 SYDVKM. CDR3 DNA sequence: TGTGCCAGCAGACGCCCAGCGGGAGGGCTCGGTGAGCAGTTCTTC. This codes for CASRRPAGGLGEQFF.

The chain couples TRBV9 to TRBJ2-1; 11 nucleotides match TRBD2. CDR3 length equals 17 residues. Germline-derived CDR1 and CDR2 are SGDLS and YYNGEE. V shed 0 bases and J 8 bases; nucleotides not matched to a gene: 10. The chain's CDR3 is CASSVGVSGGARDEQFF. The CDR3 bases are TGTGCCAGCAGCGTAGGAGTTAGCGGGGGGGCTAGGGATGAGCAGTTCTTC. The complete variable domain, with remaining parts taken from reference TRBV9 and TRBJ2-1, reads DSGVTQTPKHLITATGQRVTLRCSPRSGDLSVYWYQQSLDQGLQFLIQYYNGEERAKGNILERFSAQQFPDLHSELNLSSLELGDSALYFCASSVGVSGGARDEQFFGPGTRLTVL.

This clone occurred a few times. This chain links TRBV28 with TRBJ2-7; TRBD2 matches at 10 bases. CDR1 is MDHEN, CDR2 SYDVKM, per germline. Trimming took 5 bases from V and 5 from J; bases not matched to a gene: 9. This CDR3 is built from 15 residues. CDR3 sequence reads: CASSPRTSGPHEQYF. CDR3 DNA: TGTGCCAGCAGTCCCCGGACTAGCGGCCCCCACGAGCAGTACTTC.

In nucleotides, the CDR3 is TGTGCCACCAGCAAAGGAGGGAGTAGCAATCAGCCCCAGCATTTT. This encodes CATSKGGSSNQPQHF. The chain couples TRBV15 to TRBJ1-5; D remains unclear. Germline CDR1 and CDR2: LNHNV and YYDKDF (reference sequence). Trimming left V 4 bases short and J 0 bases short, with 10 bases between. The CDR3 loop spans 15 amino acids.

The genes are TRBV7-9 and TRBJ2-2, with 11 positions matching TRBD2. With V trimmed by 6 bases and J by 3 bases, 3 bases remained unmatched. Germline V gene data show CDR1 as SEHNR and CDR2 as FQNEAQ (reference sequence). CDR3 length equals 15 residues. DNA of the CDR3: TGTGCCAGCAGAATAGCGGGAGGGGACACCGGGGAGCTGTTTTTT. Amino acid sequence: CASRIAGGDTGELFF.

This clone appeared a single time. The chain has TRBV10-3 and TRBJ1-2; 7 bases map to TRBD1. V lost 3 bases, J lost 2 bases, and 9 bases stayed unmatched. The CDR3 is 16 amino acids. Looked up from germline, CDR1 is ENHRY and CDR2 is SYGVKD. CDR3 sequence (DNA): TGTGCCATCAGTGATCCAGCCCCGGGACAGAACTATGGCTACACCTTC. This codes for CAISDPAPGQNYGYTF.

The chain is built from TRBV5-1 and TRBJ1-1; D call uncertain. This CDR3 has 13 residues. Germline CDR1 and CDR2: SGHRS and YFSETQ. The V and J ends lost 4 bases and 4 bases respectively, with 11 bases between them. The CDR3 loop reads CASSLGWSTEAFF. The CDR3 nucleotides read TGCGCCAGCAGCCTCGGTTGGAGCACTGAAGCTTTCTTT.

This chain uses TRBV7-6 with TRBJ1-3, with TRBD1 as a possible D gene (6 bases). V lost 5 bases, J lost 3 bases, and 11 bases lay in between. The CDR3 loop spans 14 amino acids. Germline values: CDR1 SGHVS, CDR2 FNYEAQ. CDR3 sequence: CASSRTGFGNTIYF. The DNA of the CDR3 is TGTGCCAGCAGCCGCACAGGGTTTGGAAACACCATATATTTT.